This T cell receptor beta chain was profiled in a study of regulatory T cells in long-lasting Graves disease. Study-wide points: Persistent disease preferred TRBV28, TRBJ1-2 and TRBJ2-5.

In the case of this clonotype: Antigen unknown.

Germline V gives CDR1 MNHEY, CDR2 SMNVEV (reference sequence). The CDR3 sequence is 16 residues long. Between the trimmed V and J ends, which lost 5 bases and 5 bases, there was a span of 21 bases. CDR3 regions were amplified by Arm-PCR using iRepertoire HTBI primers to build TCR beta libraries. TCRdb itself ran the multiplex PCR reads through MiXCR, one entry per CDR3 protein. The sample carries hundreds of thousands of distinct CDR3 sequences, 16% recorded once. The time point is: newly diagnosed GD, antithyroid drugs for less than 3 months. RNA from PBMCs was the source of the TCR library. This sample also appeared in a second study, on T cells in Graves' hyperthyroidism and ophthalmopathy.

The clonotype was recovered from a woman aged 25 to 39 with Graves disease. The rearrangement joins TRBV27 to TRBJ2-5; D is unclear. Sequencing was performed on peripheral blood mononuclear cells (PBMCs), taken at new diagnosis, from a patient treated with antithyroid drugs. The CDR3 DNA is TGTGCCAGCAGTCCCGAGTGGAGCCAAAGGTGGGAGACCCAGTACTTC. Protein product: CASSPEWSQRWETQYF.